Below, 20 T cell receptor beta chains from the same sample are listed, as sequenced in a study of CD4+ T cells in melanoma. Produced via immunoSEQ multiplex PCR; TCRdb's table is partial and in-frame only. The table lists 120,000 to 150,000 clones, over 90% of them singletons, with more than 1.5% in the top ten. The receptors come from a human donor with melanoma.

V is TRBV11-2 and J is TRBJ2-2; a possible D gene is TRBD2 (6 bases). Germline V gene data show CDR1 as SGHAT and CDR2 as FQNNGV. V lost 5 bases to trimming and J lost 0 bases, with 10 bases between them. The CDR3 is 15 amino acids. The chain's CDR3 is CASSGSGPNTGELFF. CDR3 coding DNA: TGTGCCAGCAGCGGGAGCGGGCCGAACACCGGGGAGCTGTTTTTT.

This rearrangement joins TRBV27 to TRBJ2-5; tentatively, D is TRBD1 (5 bases). The germline V gene has CDR1 MNHEY and CDR2 SMNVEV (reference sequence). The CDR3 length is 13 residues. Deletions cut 4 bases from V and 3 bases from J, with 9 bases between. CDR3 loop: CASSYQGEETQYF. CDR3 DNA sequence: TGTGCCAGCAGTTATCAAGGGGAAGAGACCCAGTACTTC.

The chain employs TRBV5-1 and TRBJ2-5; 9 nucleotides line up with TRBD2. CDR1 is SGHRS, CDR2 YFSETQ, per germline. CDR3 length: 17 residues. The junction had 12 bases not matched to a gene; V was cut back by 4 bases and J by 2 bases. The DNA for the CDR3 is TGCGCCAGCAGCGGGGGAAGGACTAGCGCCCCACAAGAGACCCAGTACTTC. Translating it yields CASSGGRTSAPQETQYF.

The rearrangement joins TRBV7-2 to TRBJ2-2, with D perhaps TRBD2 (6 bases). This CDR3 is built from 15 residues. The germline V gene has CDR1 SGHTA and CDR2 FQGNSA. V dropped 1 base and J dropped 8 bases, with 14 bases sitting between them. CDR3 in DNA: TGTGCCAGCAGCTTAGGGGGTAGCGGCGCTGGGGAGCTGTTTTTT. It specifies CASSLGGSGAGELFF. Combining the CDR3 with reference TRBV7-2 and TRBJ2-2 gives the whole variable domain GAGVSQSPSNKVTEKGKDVELRCDPISGHTALYWYRQSLGQGLEFLIYFQGNSAPDKSGLPSDRFSAERTGGSVSTLTIQRTQQEDSAVYLCASSLGGSGAGELFFGEGSRLTVL.

This clone was seen only a few times. The chain is built from TRBV30 and TRBJ1-3, with 7 bases that match TRBD1. CDR3 length: 15 residues. J was trimmed by 1 base and V by 7 bases; bases with no gene match: 10. Germline V CDR1 and CDR2: GTSNPN, SVGIG (reference sequence). CDR3 residues: CAFFPPTGSGNTIYF. CDR3 coding DNA: TGTGCCTTTTTTCCGCCGACAGGGTCTGGAAACACCATATATTTT.

The V call is TRBV10-3, the J call TRBJ1-1, with D unresolved. The CDR3 has 14 residues. Trimming stripped 5 bases from V and 4 bases from J, with 14 bases between. Germline V lookup: CDR1 ENHRY, CDR2 SYGVKD. The CDR3 region has the DNA TGTGCCATCAGTCCGGAAAACTTGGGCACTGAAGCTTTCTTT. This sequence encodes CAISPENLGTEAFF.

The chain uses TRBV15 and TRBJ2-5; D not resolved. The CDR3 runs to 13 residues. V lost 1 base, J lost 5 bases, and 8 bases lay in between. CDR1 LNHNV and CDR2 YYDKDF come from the germline V gene (reference sequence). CDR3 sequence: CATSRGLAETQYF. The CDR3 coding sequence is TGTGCCACCAGCAGAGGACTGGCGGAGACCCAGTACTTC. The full variable domain, completed using reference TRBV15 and TRBJ2-5, is DAMVIQNPRYQVTQFGKPVTLSCSQTLNHNVMYWYQQKSSQAPKLLFHYYDKDFNNEADTPDNFQSRRPNTSFCFLDIRSPGLGDTAMYLCATSRGLAETQYFGPGTRLLVL.

V gene TRBV16 combines with J gene TRBJ1-1; D not certain. The CDR3 is made up of 14 amino acids. Trimming left V 0 bases short and J 2 bases short, with 7 bases between. From germline, CDR1 is KGHSY and CDR2 FQNENV. The CDR3 reads CASSQSYSNTEAFF. Written as DNA, the CDR3 is TGTGCCAGCAGCCAATCATACTCTAACACTGAAGCTTTCTTT.

The V call is TRBV6-5, the J call TRBJ2-2; tentatively, D is TRBD1 or TRBD2 (5 bases each). The V end lost 2 bases, the J end lost 6 bases, and 13 bases lay between the germline ends. Looked up from germline, CDR1 is MNHEY and CDR2 is SVGAGI. The CDR3 covers 15 residues. The chain's CDR3 is CASSYSWGSAGELFF. The CDR3 bases are TGTGCCAGCAGTTACAGCTGGGGGAGTGCCGGGGAGCTGTTTTTT.

The rearrangement joins TRBV9 to TRBJ2-3; D tentatively reads TRBD1 or TRBD2 (6 bases each). The germline CDR1 and CDR2 sequences are SGDLS and YYNGEE. V lost 0 bases and J 7 bases, leaving 15 bases between the germline ends. The CDR3 has 15 amino acids. The CDR3 loop is CASSVAGGGENTQYF. CDR3 nucleotides: TGTGCCAGCAGCGTAGCTGGGGGCGGGGAAAATACGCAGTATTTT.

The chain uses TRBV5-6 and TRBJ2-6, with no clear D. Germline assignment: CDR1 SGHDT and CDR2 YYEEEE. This CDR3 region has 17 residues. The V and J ends lost 4 bases and 0 bases respectively, with 14 bases between them. CDR3 sequence (DNA): TGTGCCAGCAGCCCGCGGTCAACCAACTCTGGGGCCAACGTCCTGACTTTC. It yields the protein CASSPRSTNSGANVLTF.

On this clone itself: Relative to the germline gene, one junction end is altered; a read error may explain this. The V call is TRBV2, the J call TRBJ1-2, with D hard to call. The length of the CDR3 is 11 residues. Germline loops: CDR1 SNHLY, CDR2 FYNNEI. The CDR3 loop is CASSEGPGYTF. The DNA of the CDR3 is TGTGCCAGCAGCGAAGGGCCTGGCTACACCTTC.

This chain links TRBV6-1 with TRBJ2-2; D perhaps matches TRBD1 (5 bases). Germline CDR1 and CDR2: MNHNS and SASEGT. The ends were cut back, 4 bases at V and 3 bases at J, with 18 bases in the middle. The CDR3 covers 17 residues. Here the CDR3 DNA reads TGTGCCAGCAGTGTAGGGTACGGGCCCAGGGACACCGGGGAGCTGTTTTTT. Its translation: CASSVGYGPRDTGELFF.

The chain joins TRBV2 to TRBJ2-3; D gene unclear. Deletions cut 6 bases from V and 6 bases from J, with 13 bases between. This CDR3 spans 13 amino acids. CDR1 is SNHLY, CDR2 FYNNEI, per germline. The chain's CDR3 is CASSLWQFDTQYF. CDR3 nucleotide sequence: TGTGCCAGCAGCCTTTGGCAGTTCGATACGCAGTATTTT.

The chain couples TRBV6-1 to TRBJ1-2; a possible D gene is TRBD1 (5 bases). The CDR3 length is 14 residues. Deletions cut 7 bases from V and 8 bases from J, with 20 bases between. CDR1 and CDR2 from the germline V gene are MNHNS and SASEGT. CDR3 amino acids: CASIFSRVGTGYTF. The CDR3, as DNA: TGTGCCAGCATCTTCTCTAGGGTAGGGACCGGCTACACCTTC.

The rearrangement links TRBV27 to TRBJ2-3, with 7 nucleotides matching TRBD1. The CDR3 totals 15 residues. Looked up from germline, CDR1 is MNHEY and CDR2 is SMNVEV (reference sequence). The trim removed 6 bases at V and 2 bases at J, leaving 8 bases unmatched. CDR3 sequence reads: CASRRRDSLTDTQYF. CDR3 in DNA: TGTGCCAGCAGACGCCGGGACAGTCTCACAGATACGCAGTATTTT.

This chain links TRBV29-1 with TRBJ2-1; 7 positions agree with TRBD1. The germline V gene encodes CDR1 SQVTM and CDR2 ANQGSEA. The CDR3 extends over 15 amino acids. V was pared by 0 bases and J by 6 bases, with 8 bases of the junction left unmatched. The CDR3 DNA reads as TGCAGCGTTGAAGACACAGGGGCCGGTAGCAATGAGCAGTTCTTC. This encodes CSVEDTGAGSNEQFF.

This chain joins TRBV5-1 and TRBJ1-6; TRBD1 might be the D (6 bases). The V gene's germline CDR1 is SGHRS and CDR2 YFSETQ. The CDR3 loop spans 14 amino acids. V lost 3 bases to trimming and J lost 8 bases, with 12 bases between them. CDR3 amino acids: CASSYYNRDSPLHF. CDR3 sequence (DNA): TGCGCCAGCAGCTACTATAACAGGGATTCACCCCTCCACTTT.

This clone was observed a handful of times. V usage is TRBV11-2 and J usage is TRBJ1-3; D might be TRBD1 (5 bases). Germline CDR1 is SGHAT and CDR2 is FQNNGV. The V end lost 0 bases, the J end lost 1 base, and 13 bases lay between the germline ends. There are 17 residues in the CDR3. The CDR3 protein is CASSLDGARGSGNTIYF. CDR3 coding DNA: TGTGCCAGCAGCTTAGATGGAGCTAGGGGATCTGGAAACACCATATATTTT.

This chain links TRBV5-1 with TRBJ2-7; TRBD1 aligns across 7 bases. Trimming at V came to 3 bases and at J to 4 bases, leaving 7 bases not matched to a gene. CDR1 SGHRS and CDR2 YFSETQ come from the germline V gene. The CDR3 is made up of 14 amino acids. DNA for the CDR3: TGCGCCAGCAGCTCCGGGACAGCCGATTACGAGCAGTACTTC. This translates into CASSSGTADYEQYF. The whole variable domain, filled in from reference TRBV5-1 and TRBJ2-7, reads KAGVTQTPRYLIKTRGQQVTLSCSPISGHRSVSWYQQTPGQGLQFLFEYFSETQRNKGNFPGRFSGRQFSNSRSEMNVSTLELGDSALYLCASSSGTADYEQYFGPGTRLTVT.